This entry features one TCR beta chain sequence. Its specificity is unknown. From germline, CDR1 is SGHRS and CDR2 YFSETQ. The CDR3 is 17 residues long. Trimming removed 3 bases from V and 5 bases from J; junction bases left unmatched: 7. TCRdb's copy holds only in-frame clones and misses some; the assay was immunoSEQ multiplex PCR. This table holds 2 million to 2.5 million clones, roughly 95% found once. The data are from a study of shared clonotypes between healthy human individuals. Study-wide background: The donor pool was made up of a couple of women and a few men aged 18 to 49.

Findings and caveats of the study: Among the subsets, naive ones generally showed larger estimated richness than memory ones. Rarefaction curves obtained for sorted subsets showed sequencing incomplete despite large depth. Roughly 5.3% of naive CD4 clonotypes were common to a handful of donors.

This clonotype originated in a man between 18 and 29 years old in good health. V and J are TRBV5-1 and TRBJ2-2, with TRBD2 identical over 13 bases. Sequencing was carried out using naive CD4+ T cells sorted from blood. This sample's subset: CD45RA+ positively selected. CDR3 sequence reads: CASSSLPTSGGTGELFF. The CDR3 DNA sequence: TGCGCCAGCAGCTCTCTCCCGACTAGCGGGGGGACCGGGGAGCTGTTTTTT.